The T cell receptor (beta chain) under discussion was sequenced for a study of cytomegalovirus exposure and HLA in healthy donors. The method was immunoSEQ multiplex PCR; TCRdb's version includes in-frame clones alone and lacks a portion of them. The repertoire holds about 54,000 clones, roughly 90% seen once, with approximately 8.4% in the top ten. The CDR3 runs to 14 residues. Germline CDR1 SNHLY, CDR2 FYNNEI. V was trimmed by 6 bases and J by 2 bases, leaving 13 bases between them. Sequenced: PBMCs. The chain employs TRBV2 and TRBJ1-1, with D hard to call. The TCR comes from a woman between 18 and 30 years old in good health and CMV-seropositive. CDR3 residues: CASRPGTGNTEAFF. The CDR3 nucleotides are TGTGCCAGCAGACCGGGAACCGGCAACACTGAAGCTTTCTTT.